The 8 T cell receptor beta chains in this list originate from one sample, sequenced in a study of T-cell memory formation after mild COVID-19. Using its own MiXCR run on the 5' RACE reads, TCRdb lists one record per CDR3 protein. This sample carries about 470,000 distinct CDR3 sequences, around a quarter of them seen once, and the ten largest clones take around 13%. The specimen was PBMCs or a T cell subset sorted from them (not recorded which). The receptors shown here come from an adult woman who had mild COVID-19 (a few samples of this study predate the infection). Cell type and time point are not known.

This clonotype was detected ten times or more. The chain combines TRBV6-4 with TRBJ2-3; 7 nucleotides line up with TRBD1. Losses at the gene ends were 3 bases for V and 1 base for J; bases not matched to a gene: 4. The CDR3 contains 15 residues. Germline V gene data show CDR1 as MRHNA and CDR2 as SNTAGT. The CDR3 DNA sequence: TGTGCCAGCAGTGATACAACAGGGGGCACAGATACGCAGTATTTT. Its translation: CASSDTTGGTDTQYF.

This clonotype was picked up many times. The gene calls are TRBV6-5 and TRBJ1-1, with a possible D match to TRBD1 (5 bases). CDR1 and CDR2 from the germline V gene are MNHEY and SVGAGI. The V end was cut by 3 bases, the J end by 2 bases, with 7 bases between. The CDR3 covers 13 residues. DNA of the CDR3: TGTGCCAGCAGTTATGACAGAAACACTGAAGCTTTCTTT. Protein sequence: CASSYDRNTEAFF.

A few counts support this clonotype. The rearrangement links TRBV7-6 to TRBJ2-5; possible D gene TRBD1, 5 bases. Per germline, CDR1 SGHVS and CDR2 FNYEAQ. V dropped 6 bases and J dropped 5 bases, with 22 bases sitting between them. This CDR3 comprises 16 residues. CDR3 residues: CASSPYNPGPGETQYF. In DNA, the CDR3 is TGTGCCAGCAGTCCTTACAACCCAGGGCCTGGCGAGACCCAGTACTTC. The full variable domain, rest sourced from reference TRBV7-6 and TRBJ2-5, is GAGVSQSPRYKVTKRGQDVALRCDPISGHVSLYWYRQALGQGPEFLTYFNYEAQQDKSGLPNDRFSAERPEGSISTLTIQRTEQRDSAMYRCASSPYNPGPGETQYFGPGTRLLVL.

This clonotype was detected a few times. Its ends do not fully match the called genes, so a read error is possible. The genes are TRBV4-3 and TRBJ2-2; 11 nucleotides align to TRBD1. The CDR3 has 15 amino acids. Germline values: CDR1 LGHNA, CDR2 YSLEER. The CDR3: CASSRDRGNAGELFF. The CDR3 region has the DNA TGCGCCAGCAGTCGGGACAGGGGGAACGCCGGGGAGCTGTTTTTT.

This clonotype has a single count. The chain carries TRBV20-1 and TRBJ2-7; 8 bases map to TRBD1. Trimming at V came to 3 bases and at J to 2 bases, leaving 9 bases not matched to a gene. Germline CDR1 reads DFQATT; CDR2 reads SNEGSKA (reference sequence). The CDR3 sequence is 15 residues long. The CDR3 region is CSARSRDRRTYEQYF. The CDR3 nucleotides read TGCAGTGCTAGGTCCCGGGACAGGCGAACCTACGAGCAGTACTTC.

The rearrangement links TRBV7-2 to TRBJ1-1, with D unresolved. CDR3 length equals 14 residues. V shed 1 base and J shed 8 bases, with 14 bases lying between them. The germline gives CDR1 SGHTA, CDR2 FQGNSA. The CDR3 loop is CASSLGVGGMEAFF. In nucleotides, the CDR3 is TGTGCCAGCAGCTTAGGGGTGGGAGGGATGGAAGCTTTCTTT.

This chain joins TRBV12-3 or TRBV12-4 and TRBJ1-6; D perhaps matches TRBD1 (5 bases). The CDR3 is 14 amino acids. With 3 bases removed from V and 10 bases from J, the gap between germline ends came to 13 bases. Written as DNA, the CDR3 is TGTGCCAGCAGTTTTCGCCAGGGTTGGTCACCCCTCCACTTT. Translated: CASSFRQGWSPLHF.

The rearrangement links TRBV24-1 to TRBJ1-2, with D perhaps matching TRBD1 (6 bases). V shed 2 bases and J shed 4 bases, with 10 bases lying between them. This CDR3 is built from 14 residues. CDR1 is KGHDR and CDR2 is SFDVKD in the germline V gene. CDR3 coding DNA: TGTGCCACCAGTGATTACGGACAGACCTATGGCTACACCTTC. It yields the protein CATSDYGQTYGYTF.